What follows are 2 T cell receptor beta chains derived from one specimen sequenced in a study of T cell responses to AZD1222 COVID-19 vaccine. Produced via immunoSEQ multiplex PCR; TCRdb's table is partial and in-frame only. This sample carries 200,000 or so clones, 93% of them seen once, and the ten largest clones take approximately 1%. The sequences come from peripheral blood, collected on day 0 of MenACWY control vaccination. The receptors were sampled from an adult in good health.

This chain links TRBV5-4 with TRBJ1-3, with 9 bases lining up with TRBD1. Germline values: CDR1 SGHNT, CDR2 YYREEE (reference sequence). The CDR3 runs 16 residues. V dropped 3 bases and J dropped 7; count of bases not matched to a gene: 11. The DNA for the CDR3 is TGTGCCAGCAGCTCGGTGGGTACAGGGGGCGAGAACACCATATATTTT. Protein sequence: CASSSVGTGGENTIYF. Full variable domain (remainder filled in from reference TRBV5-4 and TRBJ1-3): ETGVTQSPTHLIKTRGQQVTLRCSSQSGHNTVSWYQQALGQGPQFIFQYYREEENGRGNFPPRFSGLQFPNYSSELNVNALELDDSALYLCASSSVGTGGENTIYFGEGSWLTVV.

The CDR3 DNA reads TGTGCCAGTAGTCTAGGCGAAACGGGGGCTCATCAGCCCCAGCATTTT. Amino acids: CASSLGETGAHQPQHF. The chain employs TRBV19 and TRBJ1-5; perhaps TRBD1 as D (6 bases). This CDR3 spans 16 amino acids. Germline CDR1 LNHDA, CDR2 SQIVND (reference sequence). V lost 5 bases and J 5 bases, leaving 19 bases between the germline ends.